The T cell receptor (beta chain) described here comes from a study of OX40 agonist ivuxolimab in advanced cancers. Whole-study context: Partial responses were achieved by three patients: one hepatocellular carcinoma, two cutaneous melanoma. General study points: Among expanded peripheral T cells, antigen specificity went undetermined. People who partly responded at 0.1-3.0 mg/kg had some of the least clonal expansion seen.

Some clones are missing from TCRdb's copy, which holds only in-frame ones; the method was immunoSEQ multiplex PCR. The repertoire consists of just under 65,000 clones, with roughly four fifths occurring once and the leading ten covering around 9.8%. This CDR3 is 12 amino acids long. In germline, CDR1 is GTSNPN, CDR2 SVGIG (reference sequence). V dropped 1 base and J dropped 8 bases, with 11 bases sitting between them. As for this clone: Antigen specificity is unknown.

The specimen comprised CD4+ or CD8+ T cells sorted from blood, sampled in a trial of the OX40 agonist ivuxolimab. This receptor was taken from an adult with an advanced solid tumor such as melanoma, head and neck, liver or kidney cancer. The chain recombines TRBV30 with TRBJ1-2; D is perhaps TRBD1 (6 bases). The DNA of the CDR3 is TGTGCCTGGAGTGGAGAAAGGGGGGGCTACACCTTC. As protein: CAWSGERGGYTF.